The source of this TCR beta chain is a study of blood T cell repertoires in COVID-19. Study-wide context: Samples of COVID-19 (acute and convalescent) were obtained from the United States, Italy and Spain. The cDNA or gDNA used as material had been derived from T cells, B-cell-depleted T cells, or PBMCs.

Per the authors' pipeline: Scientists estimated how many nucleated cells there were by amplifying reference gene primers. TCRdb keeps only in-frame clones here, not all; method: immunoSEQ multiplex PCR. Clonal size and the V and J genes are those of that table, whereas D and trimming came from the DNA. The sample records roughly 140,000 clones, 79% being singletons. Per the germline V gene, CDR1 is ENHRY and CDR2 is SYGVKD. The CDR3 runs 15 residues. The J segment lost 6 bases and the V segment lost 7 bases, leaving 12 bases of the junction unmatched. The sample comprised peripheral blood. This TCR derives from a man between 45 and 60 years old with active or convalescent COVID-19. V and J are TRBV10-3 and TRBJ1-1; 9 bases map to TRBD1. The DNA of the CDR3 is TGTGCCATCACCACCAGGACAGGGGATGGGGCTGAAGCTTTCTTT. It specifies CAITTRTGDGAEAFF.